The entry below gives a single T cell receptor (beta chain) sequence along with its context. As yet, its antigen is unknown. Generation of TCR cDNA used 5'RACE template switching (which added a universal primer site and UMIs). TCRdb passed the 5' RACE reads through MiXCR, listing each CDR3 protein once. Seen here are hundreds of thousands of distinct CDR3 sequences, 3.6% observed once, and the top ten hold 20% to 30%. The data originate from a study of T cells after yellow fever vaccination. Study-wide results and limits: Clones from primary vaccination mostly reappeared after the booster (96% CD4, around 90% CD8). Peaking on day 5 versus 15, the secondary response was faster but weaker.

J lost 4 bases, V lost 5 bases, and 6 bases had no gene match. The germline gives CDR1 SQVTM, CDR2 ANQGSEA. This CDR3 has 13 residues. J is TRBJ1-2 and V is TRBV29-1, with 8 bases aligning to TRBD1. The sequence derives from a young man who received the YFV17D yellow fever vaccine. The sample was PBMCs, taken on the day of the yellow fever booster vaccination. The CDR3 DNA reads as TGCAGCGTTTCGACAGGGGAATTCTATGGCTACACCTTC. This gives the protein CSVSTGEFYGYTF.